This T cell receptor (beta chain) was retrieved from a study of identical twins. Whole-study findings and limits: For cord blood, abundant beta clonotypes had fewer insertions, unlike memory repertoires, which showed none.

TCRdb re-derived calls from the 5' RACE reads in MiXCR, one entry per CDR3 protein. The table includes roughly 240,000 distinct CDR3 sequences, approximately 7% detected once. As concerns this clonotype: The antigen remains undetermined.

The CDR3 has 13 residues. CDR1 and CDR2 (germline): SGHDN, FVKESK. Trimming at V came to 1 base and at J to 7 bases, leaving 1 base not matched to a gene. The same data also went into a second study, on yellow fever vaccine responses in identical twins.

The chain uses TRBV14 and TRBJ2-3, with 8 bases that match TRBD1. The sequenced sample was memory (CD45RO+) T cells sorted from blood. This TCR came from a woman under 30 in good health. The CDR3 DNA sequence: TGTGCCAGCAGCCAAGGGACAGGGAATACGCAGTATTTT. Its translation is CASSQGTGNTQYF.